This TCR beta chain is from a study of blood T cell repertoires in COVID-19. The overall study: The United States, Italy and Spain provided the acute and convalescent COVID-19 samples. PBMCs, B-cell-depleted T cells, or T cells were the source of the cDNA or gDNA that made up the material.

This CDR3 is 12 amino acids long. Germline V gives CDR1 SQVTM, CDR2 ANQGSEA. V lost 4 bases and J lost 8; bases outside the gene matches: 6. Per the study methods: The authors estimated nucleated cell counts from reference gene primer amplification. Only in-frame clones appear in the TCRdb table, and some are missing; sequencing was by immunoSEQ multiplex PCR. V, J and clone size reflect that table, while D and trimming were determined from the DNA. This sample yields some 170,000 clones, of which approximately 95% are seen a single time; roughly 1.9% belongs to the top ten. The sequencing sample was made of peripheral blood. The TCR originated in a woman aged 55-70 years with COVID-19, enrolled during active disease. V usage is TRBV29-1 and J usage is TRBJ1-1; 8 nucleotides align to TRBD1. The CDR3 loop is CSVAETGVEAFF. CDR3 DNA sequence: TGCAGCGTTGCGGAGACAGGGGTGGAAGCTTTCTTT.